This TCR beta chain was sequenced in a study of blood T cell repertoires in COVID-19 (dated by TCRdb to 2019 to 2021). Broadly, across the study: Samples covering the acute and convalescent phases of COVID-19 were provided by collaborators in the United States, Italy and Spain. A freely available public database, intended as a resource for researchers studying the immune response to SARS-CoV-2, is where the repertoires were released. Where available, HLA class I and class II types were obtained from metadata supplied by the sample provider rather than from assay-based typing. The material from the prospective study consisted of cDNA or gDNA derived from T cells, B-cell-depleted T cells, or PBMCs. Samples came from the ongoing ImmuneRACE study (first 160 participants) plus 1,254 subjects from 6 global collaborators. Nearly every sample came with metadata listing a de-identified subject ID, COVID-19 status, age in years and sex. Subjects who had been exposed to COVID-19, were actively infected with it, or had recovered from it provided the deeply sampled blood TCRbeta repertoires that made up the dataset. General study outcomes and caveats: Clinical and demographic metadata were provided uncurated, with the amount varying by source and participant.

Each collaborating institution followed its own protocols to collect whole blood in K2EDTA tubes. For TCRbeta analysis, collaborators shipped samples as frozen whole blood, isolated PBMCs, or DNA extracted from either of those sample types. To note about this clone: The target of this receptor is not known. No clone much larger than this one lies a single base away; base qualities are absent.

From V the trimming removes 3 bases and from J it removes 5 bases, while the gene matches leave 2 bases of the junction unaccounted for. The CDR3 measures 14 amino acids from cysteine to phenylalanine. Just the 42-base CDR3 DNA is kept, in frame starting at base 1. CDR1 and CDR2 are read off the germline V gene (reference sequence) as LNHDA and SQIVND. The immunoSEQ Assay, a bias-controlled multiplex PCR, was used to amplify TCRbeta CDR3 regions from genomic DNA. The study's processing was this. The number of nucleated cells in each sample was estimated by amplification of reference gene primers within the assay. To quantify the absolute abundance of each unique TCRbeta CDR3 rearrangement, sequence reads were collapsed and filtered. For each sample, productive Simpson clonality was calculated by taking the square root of Simpson's diversity index across productive rearrangements. Here the immuneACCESS table is served through TCRdb, limited to in-frame sequences with V and J called. Missing clones are a known gap in these copies; in checked studies unresolved V genes cover under half, and the rest lacks a known reason. That table supplies the V and J calls and clone size; D and trimming were determined from the DNA. Across this sample there are 150,000 to 200,000 clones, with nearly 85% seen only once. The ten top clones hold about 4.9% of the sample.

Sequenced input: peripheral blood. The chain is made from TRBV19 and TRBJ2-2, with 8 middle bases fitting TRBD2. The clonotype comes from a woman aged 25 to 39 with acute or convalescent COVID-19. The DNA is TGTGCCAGTAGTATGACGGGGGGGACCGGGGAGCTGTTTTTT. Its amino acids are CASSMTGGTGELFF.